This TCR beta chain was documented in a study of cytomegalovirus exposure and HLA in healthy donors (dated by TCRdb to about 2017). Looking at the study overall: A later analysis indicated that the 130 or so validation repertoires were generated on the platform also employed for the 700 or so repertoires of the first cohort. The aim of the study was to test whether cataloging public T cell receptors could identify signatures of past pathogen exposure. To predict cytomegalovirus infection status, the study combined high-throughput TCR immunosequencing, statistical association of individual TCRs with disease status, and machine learning. Besides the first cohort of 500 to 700 subjects, a separate validation cohort made up of about 120 different subjects was used. Results and caveats for the whole study, not just this receptor: Most TCR sequences were seen in very few donors, while some public TCRs were found in many individuals. Cytomegalovirus status was reported to be diagnosed by the classifier with high specificity and sensitivity in both the original and validation cohorts. According to the authors, the approach could potentially be generalized to other disease states and immunological phenotypes. All 130 or so repertoires were used to score co-occurrence in the validation cohort in a later analysis, because that analysis had no HLA typing for the cohort. Three of the identified cytomegalovirus-associated TCR beta chains were confirmed in vitro to be specific for cytomegalovirus antigens. Of the cluster scores, roughly 95% were above 0 in a later analysis, which found that TCRs clustered in the first cohort also tended to co-occur in the 120 validation repertoires. The study listed 150 to 200 TCR beta chains as associated with cytomegalovirus.

This clone occurred once. Its cognate antigen has yet to be identified. The sample holds no much larger clone one base away, and base qualities are not on file. CDR1 and CDR2 were assigned from the germline V gene (reference sequence) as MNHEY and SMNVEV. Unmatched junction bases come to 10, with V trimmed by 5 bases and J by 2 bases. The CDR3 has 16 amino acids, counting the end cysteine and phenylalanine. Left in the record is the CDR3 DNA by itself, 48 bases read in frame from the first base. The donors belonged to the validation cohort of about 120 subjects, which was separate from the roughly 670-subject first cohort. Library preparation used the immunoSEQ multiplex PCR assay. Per the source publication's procedure: A statistical classification framework was built for diagnosing cytomegalovirus status from the catalog of TCR beta chain sequences. TCRdb retrieved this table from immuneACCESS and kept in-frame rearrangements only. Not all clones are present; in checked studies, unresolved V genes account for under half, and no reason is known for the remainder. D and trimming were read from the DNA, whereas the V and J calls and clone size are those reported in that table. For this sample there are 90,000 to 120,000 clones; 95% appear just once. In total, the top ten clones hold approximately 0.67% of the sample.

The sequence links TRBV27 to TRBJ1-2; 8 central bases correspond to TRBD1. The sequence came from a woman under 30 in good health and CMV-seronegative. Sequenced sample: PBMCs. The CDR3 protein: CASSVYSGQANYGYTF. The sequenced DNA: TGTGCCAGCAGTGTCTATTCGGGACAGGCGAACTATGGCTACACCTTC.